This section outlines one T cell receptor (beta chain) sequence together with its context. No antigen is known for it. This sample is part of a study of identical twins. Unmatched junction bases numbered 10, after V lost 5 bases and J lost 12 bases. The germline gives CDR1 SGHTA, CDR2 FQGNSA. The length of the CDR3 is 14 residues. TCRdb itself ran the 5' RACE reads through MiXCR, one entry per CDR3 protein. This table holds about 240,000 distinct CDR3 sequences, roughly 13% found once. Study findings and constraints: Out-of-frame beta chain sequences displayed weaker excess sharing between twins.

Healthy Caucasian donors formed the entire cohort. These same data were also listed under a study on yellow fever vaccine responses in identical twins.

This sequence originates from a woman between 18 and 29 years old in good health. The chain has TRBV7-2 and TRBJ2-1; TRBD1 matches 10 bases. The sequencing sample was made of memory (CD45RO+) T cells sorted from blood. The CDR3 region is CASSPRDRGVMQFF. The CDR3 bases are TGTGCCAGCAGCCCTCGGGACAGGGGTGTTATGCAGTTCTTC.